The source of this TCR beta chain is a study of cytomegalovirus exposure and HLA in healthy donors. CDR3 length: 15 residues. V shed 4 bases, J shed 4 bases, and the junction held 2 bases outside the gene matches. Germline loops: CDR1 MNHEY, CDR2 SMNVEV (reference sequence). PCR used 60 Vbeta primers and 13 Jbeta primers. Clones were sequenced by immunoSEQ multiplex PCR, and TCRdb holds only the in-frame ones, with some missing. The table shows some 57,000 clones, with approximately 75% occurring only once. About this clone: Its antigen is unknown.

Study outcomes and limitations: In an earlier analysis, most TCR beta V segments were productive about 90% or about 30% of the time. Reportedly, a later analysis found an Asian-associated ancestry cluster had fewer N-insertions than the approximately 670-donor mean. Further analysis, carried out later, found HLA-associated TCR beta chains more clonally expanded than equally common other chains. With further analysis later on, most CMV-associated TCR beta chains appeared HLA-restricted.

Sequencing was performed on PBMCs. The J gene is TRBJ2-1, the V gene TRBV27; 12 bases align to TRBD2. This clonotype was obtained from a young woman in good health and CMV-seronegative. The CDR3 loop reads CASSSGLAGYNEQFF. CDR3 sequence (DNA): TGTGCCAGCAGTTCCGGACTAGCGGGGTACAATGAGCAGTTCTTC.